The rows below give T cell receptor beta chains drawn from one sample of a study of cytomegalovirus exposure and HLA in healthy donors. The protocol was immunoSEQ multiplex PCR, while the TCRdb copy is restricted to in-frame clones and leaves out a portion. The sample yields about 260,000 clones, around 91% seen once. The source material was PBMCs. These receptor sequences come from a woman aged 25 to 39 in good health and CMV-seronegative. Each CDR3 is given with its conserved first and last residue. Each record gives: V gene, J gene, clone size, D gene, CDR3 DNA, CDR3 protein. The D gene is left open where the match is weak. The size field is filled for only some rows; it gives once, few, many or a size class.

TRBV4-1	TRBJ2-7	-	-	TGCGCCAGCAGCCAAGATTCGGGGGTTAGCTCCTACGAGCAGTACTTC	CASSQDSGVSSYEQYF
TRBV6-1	TRBJ2-6	-	TRBD2	TGTGCCAGCAGTGAACTAGCGGGTGGGGCCAACGTCCTGACTTTC	CASSELAGGANVLTF
TRBV19	TRBJ2-3	-	-	TGTGCCAGTAGTATTTCCCAGCCAGATACGCAGTATTTT	CASSISQPDTQYF
TRBV7-9	TRBJ2-3	-	TRBD2	TGTGCCAGCAGCTTCGGGACTAGCGGGAAGGGCACAGATACGCAGTATTTT	CASSFGTSGKGTDTQYF
TRBV9	TRBJ2-5	-	-	TGTGCCAGCAGCGCAGATGGGGGGTCCCACCAAGAGACCCAGTACTTC	CASSADGGSHQETQYF
TRBV30	TRBJ2-7	-	-	TGTGCCTGGAGTGTACCCGGCGAGCAGTACTTC	CAWSVPGEQYF
TRBV2	TRBJ2-1	-	-	TGTGCCAGCAGTGAAGGACTCAGCTACAATGAGCAGTTCTTC	CASSEGLSYNEQFF
TRBV6-5	TRBJ2-3	-	TRBD2	TGTGCCAGCAGTTACTCGGGGGGACTAGCCCCAGATACGCAGTATTTT	CASSYSGGLAPDTQYF
TRBV29-1	TRBJ1-5	-	-	TGCAGACCAACAGGCCAGAATCAGCCCCAGCATTTT	CRPTGQNQPQHF
TRBV28	TRBJ2-5	-	-	TGTGCCAGCAGCAGCGTACAAGAGACCCAGTACTTC	CASSSVQETQYF
TRBV11-3	TRBJ2-3	-	-	TGTGCCAGAGAGATGGATACGGGTAGACTTACAGATACGCAGTATTTT	CAREMDTGRLTDTQYF
TRBV28	TRBJ2-1	once	TRBD1	TGTGCCAGCAGTTCTCGGGACAGTGGCTCCTACAATGAGCAGTTCTTC	CASSSRDSGSYNEQFF
TRBV2	TRBJ2-1	-	TRBD2	TGTGCCAGCAAGGGACTAGCGGGAGTGCAGGTGAATGAGCAGTTCTTC	CASKGLAGVQVNEQFF
TRBV7-9	TRBJ2-5	-	-	TGTGCCAGCAGCTTAGCAGGACACCCCCAAGAGACCCAGTACTTC	CASSLAGHPQETQYF
TRBV28	TRBJ2-6	-	TRBD1	TGTGCCGGACAGGGGGGTTTAGCTGGGGCCAACGTCCTGACTTTC	CAGQGGLAGANVLTF
TRBV28	TRBJ1-3	-	-	TGTGCCAGCAGACAGGGAAACACCATATATTTT	CASRQGNTIYF
TRBV28	TRBJ2-2	-	-	TGTGCCAGCAGTTTAGATGCGGCTTACACCGGGGAGCTGTTTTTT	CASSLDAAYTGELFF
TRBV20-1	TRBJ2-3	once	-	TGCAGTGCTAAAAAGGTGGATACGCAGTATTTT	CSAKKVDTQYF
TRBV25-1	TRBJ2-7	once	TRBD2	TGTGCCAGCAGGGGACTATACACCTACGAGCAGTACTTC	CASRGLYTYEQYF
TRBV7-9	TRBJ2-1	-	TRBD2	TGTGCCAGCAGCCATCTAGCGGGAGAAGGGGGTGAGCAGTTCTTC	CASSHLAGEGGEQFF
TRBV5-6	TRBJ2-3	-	-	TGTGCCAGCAGCTTGGACAGGGTCTGGTATACGCAGTATTTT	CASSLDRVWYTQYF
TRBV10-2	TRBJ2-1	once	-	TGCGCCAGCGGCCCAGGGGCCGACTCCTACAATGAGCAGTTCTTC	CASGPGADSYNEQFF
TRBV7-8	TRBJ1-5	-	-	TGTGCCAGCAGCTTAGCACGGACAGTTAGCAATCAGCCCCAGCATTTT	CASSLARTVSNQPQHF
TRBV28	TRBJ1-2	once	TRBD1	TGTGCCAGCATGACAGGGGATGGCTATGGCTACACCTTC	CASMTGDGYGYTF
TRBV6-5	TRBJ2-3	-	-	TGTGCCAGCAGTTATTTATCTAGCGGCACAGATACGCAGTATTTT	CASSYLSSGTDTQYF
TRBV15	TRBJ2-3	-	TRBD2	TGTGCCACCAGCAGAGATGGGCTAGCGGGAGGGCGAGGGAGCACAGATACGCAGTATTTT	CATSRDGLAGGRGSTDTQYF
TRBV5-1	TRBJ2-1	-	-	TGCGCCAGCAGCTTGGGGGGGTACAATGAGCAGTTCTTC	CASSLGGYNEQFF
TRBV7-8	TRBJ2-1	-	-	TGTGCCAGCAGCCCATACGGTAGTGGGAATGAGCAGTTCTTC	CASSPYGSGNEQFF
TRBV11-2	TRBJ2-7	-	TRBD1	TGTGCCAGCAGCCGAGGACAGGAAACCTACGAGCAGTACTTC	CASSRGQETYEQYF